Below, 12 T cell receptor beta chains from the same sample are listed, as sequenced in a study of blood T cell repertoires in COVID-19. The repertoire was sequenced with immunoSEQ multiplex PCR; TCRdb's copy has only in-frame clones and lacks some. The table lists fewer than 250,000 clones, about 88% of them singletons. The sample taken for sequencing was peripheral blood. The receptors were sampled from a woman between 40 and 55 years old who had recovered from COVID-19.

The J gene is TRBJ2-2, the V gene TRBV29-1; TRBD1 matches at 8 bases. The length of the CDR3 is 14 residues. V lost 3 bases to trimming and J lost 4 bases; unmatched junction nucleotides: 4. From germline, CDR1 is SQVTM and CDR2 ANQGSEA. In nucleotides, the CDR3 is TGCAGCGTTGACAGGGGGCGCAGCACCGGGGAGCTGTTTTTT. It translates to CSVDRGRSTGELFF.

The chain recombines TRBV10-3 with TRBJ2-7; 11 positions agree with TRBD2. V dropped 6 bases and J dropped 0; count of bases not matched to a gene: 4. Germline V gene sequence: CDR1 ENHRY, CDR2 SYGVKD. This CDR3 has 15 residues. The CDR3, as DNA: TGTGCCATCAGGGGCACTAGCGGGAGCTCCTACGAGCAGTACTTC. Protein sequence: CAIRGTSGSSYEQYF.

The CDR3 protein is CASSLSSEAYEQYF. As DNA, the CDR3 is TGTGCCAGCAGTTTATCGAGTGAGGCCTACGAGCAGTACTTC. The V and J genes are TRBV27 and TRBJ2-7; D unclear. V was shortened by 0 bases and J by 2 bases, with 8 bases between the two germline ends. Germline CDR1 is MNHEY and CDR2 is SMNVEV (reference sequence). This CDR3 is 14 amino acids long.

The chain carries TRBV27 and TRBJ2-6; 8 bases agree with TRBD1. CDR3 length: 18 residues. The ends lost 5 bases at V and 3 bases at J; junction bases unmatched: 12. Germline V gene sequence: CDR1 MNHEY, CDR2 SMNVEV (reference sequence). CDR3 sequence (DNA): TGTGCCAGCAGTCCGATAGGACAGGGAGGACTTGGGGCCAACGTCCTGACTTTC. Amino acids: CASSPIGQGGLGANVLTF.

This chain connects TRBV7-2 to TRBJ1-6; the D is unclear. Germline CDR1 is SGHTA and CDR2 is FQGNSA. V shed 4 bases and J shed 7 bases, with 14 bases lying between them. The CDR3 contains 15 residues. DNA for the CDR3: TGTGCCAGCAGCTCTCCTGACCACTACAATTCACCCCTCCACTTT. Residues: CASSSPDHYNSPLHF.

The chain carries TRBV7-2 and TRBJ2-1; 11 bases are shared with TRBD2. J was trimmed by 9 bases and V by 4 bases; bases with no gene match: 17. The CDR3 is 18 residues long. Germline V gene data show CDR1 as SGHTA and CDR2 as FQGNSA. CDR3 DNA: TGTGCCAGCAGCTCCGCCCCCGGACTAGCGGGTTGGAATCTTGAGCAGTTCTTC. Translated: CASSSAPGLAGWNLEQFF.

A word on this clone: Other DNA sequences within the sample encode an identical CDR3. This chain links TRBV6-1 with TRBJ2-7; D not resolved. The CDR3 contains 12 residues. V gave up 1 base and J gave up 4 bases, with 5 bases separating them. CDR1 is MNHNS, CDR2 SASEGT, per germline. CDR3 bases: TGTGCCAGCAGTGAAGACATTTACGAGCAGTACTTC. It codes for CASSEDIYEQYF.

V gene TRBV6-4 combines with J gene TRBJ2-1; D may be TRBD2 (6 bases). Trimming took off 6 bases at V and 6 bases at J, with 12 bases between the two ends. Looked up from germline, CDR1 is MRHNA and CDR2 is SNTAGT. The CDR3 length is 13 residues. The CDR3 region has the DNA TGTGCCAGCAGAAAGGGAGCGGGCAATGAGCAGTTCTTC. This gives the protein CASRKGAGNEQFF.

In this sample, this clone turned up a few times. The chain uses TRBV7-8 and TRBJ1-4; D not certain. The CDR3 runs to 14 residues. CDR1 and CDR2 (germline): SGHVS, FQNEAQ. V was cut by 5 bases and J by 5 bases, with 12 bases left in between. The CDR3 is CASSVRRSNEKLFF. In DNA form, the CDR3 reads TGTGCCAGCAGCGTCCGCAGATCCAATGAAAAACTGTTTTTT.

The rearrangement links TRBV2 to TRBJ1-4; 7 bases are a match to TRBD1. Germline V gene sequence: CDR1 SNHLY, CDR2 FYNNEI. The J segment lost 8 bases and the V segment lost 4 bases, leaving 16 bases of the junction unmatched. The CDR3 is made up of 17 amino acids. DNA for the CDR3: TGTGCCAGCAGTGGGGGATTACGGACAGGCCAGAAGGAAAAACTGTTTTTT. This sequence encodes CASSGGLRTGQKEKLFF.

The chain employs TRBV18 and TRBJ2-3, with 10 bases fitting TRBD1. J was trimmed by 2 bases and V by 4 bases; bases with no gene match: 9. CDR1 and CDR2 from the germline V gene are KGHSH and LQKENI. CDR3 length: 17 residues. CDR3 bases: TGTGCCAGCTCACGAACCCGCGGGACAGGGGACACAGATACGCAGTATTTT. This encodes CASSRTRGTGDTDTQYF.

The chain has TRBV6-2 or TRBV6-3 and TRBJ1-5, with TRBD1 as a possible D gene (5 bases). CDR1 is MNHEY, CDR2 SVGEGT, per germline. The CDR3 contains 17 residues. V lost 2 bases and J 1 base, leaving 15 bases between the germline ends. DNA of the CDR3: TGTGCCAGCAGTTACACCCAGGGCCTGTCCAGCAATCAGCCCCAGCATTTT. Protein product: CASSYTQGLSSNQPQHF.